The 30 T cell receptor beta chains below come from one sample, sequenced in a study of PD-L1 blockade in urothelial cancer. The assay was immunoSEQ multiplex PCR, and TCRdb's table has in-frame clones only and misses some. The sample holds about 88,000 clones, 90% seen once. This specimen was PBMCs, taken around atezolizumab (anti-PD-L1) treatment. These receptors all come from a man between 60 and 75 years old with urothelial cancer.

This chain links TRBV6-5 with TRBJ1-1; D gene unclear. Germline-derived CDR1 and CDR2 are MNHEY and SVGAGI. This CDR3 region has 15 residues. Trimming took off 4 bases at V and 6 bases at J, with 18 bases between the two ends. CDR3 amino acids: CASSFGVTVIAEAFF. CDR3 sequence (DNA): TGTGCCAGCAGTTTCGGGGTAACCGTTATCGCTGAAGCTTTCTTT.

This chain links TRBV5-1 with TRBJ2-1; 9 bases map to TRBD1. CDR3 size: 19 residues. J gave up 0 bases and V 3 bases, and 13 bases lay outside the gene matches. Germline V gene sequence: CDR1 SGHRS, CDR2 YFSETQ. DNA for the CDR3: TGCGCCAGCAGCTCCCTGGGGGAGGGACAGGGATTCTCCTACAATGAGCAGTTCTTC. Translated: CASSSLGEGQGFSYNEQFF.

This chain links TRBV6-6 with TRBJ2-2; TRBD2 agrees at 7 bases. Germline V gives CDR1 MNHNY, CDR2 SVGAGI (reference sequence). J gave up 0 bases and V 7 bases, and 5 bases lay outside the gene matches. CDR3 size: 15 residues. CDR3 amino acids: CASTLGGTNTGELFF. Written as DNA, the CDR3 is TGTGCCAGCACACTCGGGGGGACGAACACCGGGGAGCTGTTTTTT.

The chain combines TRBV20-1 with TRBJ1-2; D not resolved. The CDR3 length is 11 residues. The V and J ends lost 5 bases and 5 bases respectively, with 9 bases between them. Looked up from germline, CDR1 is DFQATT and CDR2 is SNEGSKA (reference sequence). As DNA, the CDR3 is TGCAGTGCTTGGGGAGGATATGGCTACACCTTC. As protein: CSAWGGYGYTF.

The V and J genes are TRBV5-8 and TRBJ1-3; 7 nucleotides line up with TRBD1. Per the germline V gene, CDR1 is SGHTS and CDR2 is YDEGEE. Trimming at V came to 0 bases and at J to 4 bases, leaving 7 bases not matched to a gene. The CDR3 spans 16 residues. The CDR3 bases are TGTGCCAGCAGCTTGGCAGGGGGGAGAGGCGGAAACACCATATATTTT. This gives the protein CASSLAGGRGGNTIYF.

This clone was counted once. V gene TRBV7-9 combines with J gene TRBJ2-7, with TRBD1 matching over 9 bases. After removal of 1 base from V and 0 bases from J, the junction contained 4 bases not matched to a gene. This CDR3 contains 16 residues. Germline CDR1 reads SEHNR; CDR2 reads FQNEAQ (reference sequence). CDR3 DNA: TGTGCCAGCAGCTTAGATCCGGGACAGGGCTCCTACGAGCAGTACTTC. It is translated as CASSLDPGQGSYEQYF.

This chain uses TRBV2 with TRBJ1-5; 8 bases map to TRBD1. The germline CDR1 and CDR2 sequences are SNHLY and FYNNEI. Trimming removed 6 bases from V and 4 bases from J; junction bases left unmatched: 8. The CDR3 consists of 15 residues. The CDR3 loop reads CASSTSGQGNQPQHF. In nucleotides, the CDR3 is TGTGCCAGCAGCACCTCCGGACAGGGTAATCAGCCCCAGCATTTT.

The rearrangement links TRBV6-1 to TRBJ2-7, with TRBD2 matching 11 bases. The V and J ends lost 3 bases and 1 base, in that order; junction bases with no gene match: 11. The CDR3 extends over 18 amino acids. CDR1 is MNHNS and CDR2 is SASEGT in the germline V gene. The CDR3 DNA is TGTGCCAGCAGTGACTTGGCTAGCGGGAGGTTGGGGTCCTACGAGCAGTACTTC. This encodes CASSDLASGRLGSYEQYF.

This clone was seen a single time. The gene calls are TRBV7-9 and TRBJ1-1; the D is unclear. V lost 3 bases and J lost 0, with 11 bases in between. The CDR3 totals 15 residues. Germline V gene sequence: CDR1 SEHNR, CDR2 FQNEAQ (reference sequence). CDR3 in amino acids: CASSFWQVMNTEAFF. The CDR3 DNA is TGTGCCAGCAGCTTCTGGCAGGTCATGAACACTGAAGCTTTCTTT. Drawing the rest from reference TRBV7-9 and TRBJ1-1, the complete variable domain is DTGVSQNPRHKITKRGQNVTFRCDPISEHNRLYWYRQTLGQGPEFLTYFQNEAQLEKSRLLSDRFSAERPKGSFSTLEIQRTEQGDSAMYLCASSFWQVMNTEAFFGQGTRLTVV.

As regards this clone: The junction differs from germline at one of its ends, possibly a read error. This chain uses TRBV19 with TRBJ2-2; D might be TRBD1 (6 bases). The CDR3 loop spans 15 amino acids. Germline V lookup: CDR1 LNHDA, CDR2 SQIVND (reference sequence). In DNA form, the CDR3 reads TGTGCCAGTAGTATTGGCCAGGGGAACGCCGGGGAGCTGTTTTTT. Translated: CASSIGQGNAGELFF.

This chain uses TRBV11-2 with TRBJ2-3; tentatively, D is TRBD2 (7 bases). Germline V gene lookup returns CDR1 SGHAT and CDR2 FQNNGV. The V and J ends lost 1 base and 6 bases respectively, with 17 bases between them. This CDR3 comprises 16 residues. The CDR3 DNA reads TGTGCCAGCAGCTTAGGGGGGGGGCGGCCTGGGGATACGCAGTATTTT. Protein: CASSLGGGRPGDTQYF.

The chain employs TRBV2 and TRBJ1-1; 11 bases map to TRBD1. The ends lost 6 bases at V and 4 bases at J; junction bases unmatched: 13. CDR3 length: 17 amino acids. CDR1 is SNHLY, CDR2 FYNNEI, per germline. The CDR3 coding sequence is TGTGCCAGCAGGATGTACGGAGGACAGGGGGCTAGCACTGAAGCTTTCTTT. Its protein product is CASRMYGGQGASTEAFF.

The V call is TRBV4-1, the J call TRBJ2-4; a possible D gene is TRBD2 (6 bases). V lost 0 bases and J 7 bases, leaving 10 bases between the germline ends. CDR3 length equals 14 residues. Germline V gene sequence: CDR1 MGHRA, CDR2 YSYEKL. CDR3 nucleotide sequence: TGCGCCAGCAGCCAAGATTGGGCGGGGAACATTCAGTACTTC. Its translation: CASSQDWAGNIQYF.

This rearrangement joins TRBV2 to TRBJ2-7, with TRBD2 as a possible D gene (5 bases). Trimming removed 5 bases at V and 7 bases at J, with 9 bases between. Germline V gene sequence: CDR1 SNHLY, CDR2 FYNNEI. There are 11 residues in the CDR3. CDR3 sequence (DNA): TGTGCCAGCAGTTATGGAGGAGAGCAGTACTTC. Its translation is CASSYGGEQYF.

This clone has just a few counts. The genes are TRBV6-1 and TRBJ1-5, with D perhaps TRBD1 (5 bases). Trimming took off 3 bases at V and 1 base at J, with 16 bases between the two ends. This CDR3 is 17 amino acids long. The germline gives CDR1 MNHNS, CDR2 SASEGT. The CDR3 region is CASSERSGGPSNQPQHF. CDR3 nucleotide sequence: TGTGCCAGCAGTGAGAGGTCGGGGGGACCGAGCAATCAGCCCCAGCATTTT.

This chain joins TRBV28 and TRBJ2-5, with D possibly TRBD1 on 8 matching bases. Germline-derived CDR1 and CDR2 are MDHEN and SYDVKM. Trimming left V 7 bases short and J 0 bases short, with 12 bases between. This CDR3 comprises 14 residues. CDR3 protein: CASITGGDQETQYF. In nucleotides, the CDR3 is TGTGCCAGCATCACAGGGGGGGACCAAGAGACCCAGTACTTC.

The chain is built from TRBV28 and TRBJ2-4; D not resolved. The CDR3 runs 15 residues. The germline V gene has CDR1 MDHEN and CDR2 SYDVKM. Trimming took off 3 bases at V and 1 base at J, with 10 bases between the two ends. In DNA form, the CDR3 reads TGTGCCAGCAGTTTCGGCAGGCTGGCCAAAAACATTCAGTACTTC. Its translation: CASSFGRLAKNIQYF. The complete variable domain, with remaining parts taken from reference TRBV28 and TRBJ2-4, reads DVKVTQSSRYLVKRTGEKVFLECVQDMDHENMFWYRQDPGLGLRLIYFSYDVKMKEKGDIPEGYSVSREKKERFSLILESASTNQTSMYLCASSFGRLAKNIQYFGAGTRLSVL.

The chain employs TRBV9 and TRBJ2-3; possible D gene TRBD2, 5 bases. CDR1 is SGDLS, CDR2 YYNGEE, per germline. The CDR3 loop spans 13 amino acids. Trimming shortened V by 1 base and J by 4 bases, and 7 bases separated the two germline ends. The CDR3 sequence: CASSVSGSDTQYF. CDR3 DNA sequence: TGTGCCAGCAGCGTATCGGGGTCAGATACGCAGTATTTT.

The V call is TRBV4-1, the J call TRBJ1-2, with D unclear. CDR1 MGHRA and CDR2 YSYEKL come from the germline V gene. V was pared by 0 bases and J by 8 bases, with 7 bases between. CDR3 length: 12 amino acids. The CDR3 loop is CASSQDSRGYTF. CDR3 in DNA: TGCGCCAGCAGCCAAGATAGTAGAGGCTACACCTTC.

The chain uses TRBV1 and TRBJ2-3; the tabulated D call, TRBD2, remains unverified against the DNA. TRBV1 is tagged as a pseudogene. CDR3 length equals 18 residues. Here the CDR3 reads CTSSQELGRGPSTDTQYF. The CDR3, as DNA: TGCACCAGCAGCCAAGAATTGGGGCGGGGGCCGAGCACAGATACGCAGTATTTT.

This rearrangement joins TRBV5-1 to TRBJ2-7; 11 bases are shared with TRBD1. V lost 3 bases and J lost 2; bases outside the gene matches: 4. The CDR3 extends over 15 amino acids. The V gene's germline CDR1 is SGHRS and CDR2 YFSETQ. CDR3 amino acids: CASSSGQGGTYEQYF. The DNA for the CDR3 is TGCGCCAGCAGCTCGGGACAGGGGGGTACCTACGAGCAGTACTTC. Based on the CDR3 plus reference TRBV5-1 and TRBJ2-7, the full variable domain is KAGVTQTPRYLIKTRGQQVTLSCSPISGHRSVSWYQQTPGQGLQFLFEYFSETQRNKGNFPGRFSGRQFSNSRSEMNVSTLELGDSALYLCASSSGQGGTYEQYFGPGTRLTVT.

On this clone: Sequence at one end of the junction differs from germline and may be a read error. The rearrangement links TRBV10-2 to TRBJ2-1, with 7 bases aligning to TRBD2. The V gene's germline CDR1 is WSHSY and CDR2 SAAADI. CDR3 length: 15 residues. The DNA of the CDR3 is TGCGCCAGCCGTGAAAGGTGGGCGGGGGATGGTGAGCAGTTCTTC. As protein: CASRERWAGDGEQFF.

The chain carries TRBV7-9 and TRBJ2-2, with 7 bases lining up with TRBD1. The J segment lost 4 bases and the V segment lost 7 bases, leaving 15 bases of the junction unmatched. Germline loops: CDR1 SEHNR, CDR2 FQNEAQ (reference sequence). CDR3 length equals 17 residues. CDR3 sequence reads: CASTQEGAGSSTGELFF. The DNA of the CDR3 is TGTGCCAGCACCCAAGAGGGGGCAGGGTCCAGCACCGGGGAGCTGTTTTTT.

The CDR3 region has the DNA TGTGCCAGCTCACCAGGGGATAGGGGCTCCTACGAGCAGTACTTC. Its translation is CASSPGDRGSYEQYF. The chain is built from TRBV18 and TRBJ2-7, with a weak D call TRBD1 (5 bases). Germline CDR1 is KGHSH and CDR2 is LQKENI. CDR3 length: 15 residues. V lost 2 bases to trimming and J lost 0 bases, with 11 bases between them. Filled out from reference TRBV18 and TRBJ2-7, the complete variable domain reads NAGVMQNPRHLVRRRGQEARLRCSPMKGHSHVYWYRQLPEEGLKFMVYLQKENIIDESGMPKERFSAEFPKEGPSILRIQQVVRGDSAAYFCASSPGDRGSYEQYFGPGTRLTVT.

This chain uses TRBV4-3 with TRBJ2-2, with 7 nucleotides matching TRBD1. Germline V gene data show CDR1 as LGHNA and CDR2 as YSLEER. After removal of 2 bases from V and 7 bases from J, the junction contained 1 base not matched to a gene. This CDR3 spans 13 amino acids. CDR3 nucleotides: TGCGCCAGCAGCCAACAGGGGGTCGGGGAGCTGTTTTTT. The encoded protein is CASSQQGVGELFF.

The chain recombines TRBV7-7 with TRBJ2-5, with 10 bases matching TRBD2. Germline V gene data show CDR1 as SSHAT and CDR2 as FNYEAQ (reference sequence). This CDR3 region has 15 residues. V gave up 2 bases and J gave up 10 bases; unmatched junction bases: 10. This CDR3 reads CASSLRLAGVIDQYF. The CDR3 coding sequence is TGTGCCAGCAGCTTACGGCTAGCGGGGGTAATCGACCAGTACTTC.

The rearrangement joins TRBV19 to TRBJ1-2; 8 bases match TRBD1. Germline lookup yields CDR1 LNHDA and CDR2 SQIVND (reference sequence). V was clipped by 6 bases and J by 3 bases; unmatched bases: 0. The CDR3 has 12 residues. The CDR3 sequence is CASRDRDYGYTF. The DNA of the CDR3 is TGTGCCAGTAGGGACAGGGACTATGGCTACACCTTC.

CDR3 coding DNA: TGTGCCAGCAGTCCGGACAGGGGGTTTGGAAACACCATATATTTT. Protein sequence: CASSPDRGFGNTIYF. The rearrangement links TRBV7-2 to TRBJ1-3; TRBD1 matches at 10 bases. V lost 6 bases, J lost 3 bases, and 5 bases stayed unmatched. The V gene's germline CDR1 is SGHTA and CDR2 FQGNSA. The CDR3 sequence is 15 residues long.

The chain couples TRBV9 to TRBJ2-3; D uncertain. Trimming left V 5 bases short and J 0 bases short, with 13 bases between. The germline CDR1 and CDR2 sequences are SGDLS and YYNGEE. The CDR3 extends over 15 amino acids. The CDR3 nucleotides are TGTGCCAGCAGAACCTCAGGTTCCAGCACAGATACGCAGTATTTT. Translating gives CASRTSGSSTDTQYF.

The rearrangement joins TRBV5-1 to TRBJ1-4; 10 nucleotides agree with TRBD1. The germline CDR1 and CDR2 sequences are SGHRS and YFSETQ. The CDR3 has 14 amino acids. V shed 4 bases, J shed 6 bases, and the junction held 3 bases outside the gene matches. As DNA, the CDR3 is TGCGCCAGCAGCCACGGACAGGGGGATGAAAAACTGTTTTTT. This sequence encodes CASSHGQGDEKLFF.